Following are 20 T cell receptor beta chains from one sample sequenced in a study of OX40 agonist ivuxolimab in advanced cancers. Library prep was done by the immunoSEQ multiplex PCR assay. TCRdb took over this immuneACCESS table, retaining in-frame rearrangements with V and J assigned. Such tables are incomplete; in checked studies, under half of the missing clones stem from an unresolved V gene, and the remainder is unexplained. The sample profile shows tens of thousands of clones; just under 75% of them were found once. The top ten clonotypes cover approximately 18% of the sample. Sample: CD4+ or CD8+ T cells sorted from blood, taken in a trial of the OX40 agonist ivuxolimab. The receptors were gathered from an adult with an advanced solid tumor such as melanoma, head and neck, liver or kidney cancer.

The J gene is TRBJ2-5, the V gene TRBV11-3; 8 bases fit TRBD1. J lost 2 bases, V lost 3 bases, and 5 bases had no gene match. The germline gives CDR1 SGHNT, CDR2 YENEEA. The CDR3 runs to 15 residues. CDR3 amino acids: CASSFRGPEQETQYF. The CDR3 region has the DNA TGTGCCAGCAGCTTCAGGGGGCCGGAACAAGAGACCCAGTACTTC.

This clone came up once. V usage is TRBV5-1 and J usage is TRBJ2-5, with TRBD1 identical over 8 bases. Germline values: CDR1 SGHRS, CDR2 YFSETQ. The ends lost 0 bases at V and 5 bases at J; junction bases unmatched: 0. This CDR3 comprises 13 residues. The CDR3 is CASSLDRGETQYF. The CDR3 DNA reads TGCGCCAGCAGCTTGGACAGGGGGGAGACCCAGTACTTC.

The gene calls are TRBV28 and TRBJ2-3; no definite D call. The CDR3 covers 12 residues. With 6 bases removed from V and 6 bases from J, the gap between germline ends came to 10 bases. The germline V gene encodes CDR1 MDHEN and CDR2 SYDVKM. CDR3 region: CASSLIRDTQYF. DNA for the CDR3: TGTGCCAGCAGCCTAATTCGGGATACGCAGTATTTT.

The rearrangement links TRBV5-4 to TRBJ2-1, with D hard to call. The CDR3 runs to 12 residues. V lost 1 base and J 4 bases, leaving 3 bases between the germline ends. Germline loops: CDR1 SGHNT, CDR2 YYREEE (reference sequence). CDR3 nucleotides: TGTGCCAGCAGCTTGCGGTACAATGAGCAGTTCTTC. Its protein is CASSLRYNEQFF.

Here the CDR3 DNA reads TGTGCCAGCAGTTATAAGGGCAGGGGGGACCACGAGCAGTACTTC. It codes for CASSYKGRGDHEQYF. The rearrangement uses TRBV28 and TRBJ2-7; weak D call: TRBD1 (7 bases). Trimming shortened V by 4 bases and J by 5 bases, and 18 bases separated the two germline ends. The CDR3 consists of 15 residues. In germline, CDR1 is MDHEN, CDR2 SYDVKM. Supplemented by reference TRBV28 and TRBJ2-7, the full variable domain reads DVKVTQSSRYLVKRTGEKVFLECVQDMDHENMFWYRQDPGLGLRLIYFSYDVKMKEKGDIPEGYSVSREKKERFSLILESASTNQTSMYLCASSYKGRGDHEQYFGPGTRLTVT.

CDR3 DNA sequence: TGTGCCAGCAGTCCCAGGGGAATCGATGAGCAGTTCTTC. Translated: CASSPRGIDEQFF. The V and J genes are TRBV11-3 and TRBJ2-1, with D tentatively TRBD1 (6 bases). This CDR3 contains 13 residues. Germline V gene data show CDR1 as SGHNT and CDR2 as YENEEA. V gave up 6 bases and J gave up 8 bases, with 14 bases separating them.

This chain connects TRBV10-3 to TRBJ2-7, with a weak D call TRBD2 (6 bases). V gave up 4 bases and J gave up 0 bases, with 19 bases separating them. Germline V CDR1 and CDR2: ENHRY, SYGVKD. The CDR3 has 17 amino acids. The CDR3 protein is CAISVSRADGSSYEQYF. The CDR3 DNA is TGTGCCATCAGTGTCTCCCGTGCGGACGGGAGCTCCTACGAGCAGTACTTC.

This clone was recorded a few times. The J gene is TRBJ2-7, the V gene TRBV6-4; maybe TRBD2 (5 bases). V was shortened by 10 bases and J by 2 bases, with 12 bases between the two germline ends. This CDR3 has 12 residues. Germline values: CDR1 MRHNA, CDR2 SNTAGT. In DNA, the CDR3 is TGTGCCAACGAGACTAAACCCTACGAGCAGTACTTC. It encodes CANETKPYEQYF.

The chain carries TRBV6-5 and TRBJ1-5, with TRBD1 as a possible D gene (6 bases). Per germline, CDR1 MNHEY and CDR2 SVGAGI. The CDR3 is 14 residues long. Trimming removed 5 bases at V and 7 bases at J, with 15 bases between. CDR3 nucleotide sequence: TGTGCCAGCAGTCCATCCCAGGGGTCACAGCCCCAGCATTTT. Translating gives CASSPSQGSQPQHF.

The V and J genes are TRBV5-1 and TRBJ2-7, with D maybe TRBD2 (5 bases). V was pared by 4 bases and J by 3 bases, with 14 bases between. CDR1 is SGHRS and CDR2 is YFSETQ in the germline V gene. CDR3 length equals 14 residues. In DNA, the CDR3 is TGCGCCAGCAGCCCTGACTACTCCTACTACGAGCAGTACTTC. This codes for CASSPDYSYYEQYF.

This clone was counted a few times. Written as DNA, the CDR3 is TGTGCCAGTAGTATAGATGGCAGGGTAAATGAGCAGTTCTTC. This sequence encodes CASSIDGRVNEQFF. V gene TRBV19 combines with J gene TRBJ2-1; TRBD1 might be the D (5 bases). Germline V CDR1 and CDR2: LNHDA, SQIVND (reference sequence). The CDR3 spans 14 residues. V gave up 0 bases and J gave up 7 bases, with 10 bases separating them.

The chain recombines TRBV29-1 with TRBJ2-5; D is possibly TRBD2 (6 bases). The V end was cut by 3 bases, the J end by 1 base, with 15 bases between. The CDR3 length is 15 residues. Germline assignment: CDR1 SQVTM and CDR2 ANQGSEA. DNA for the CDR3: TGCAGCGTTGAGCGGCGGGGCGCGGGCCAAGAGACCCAGTACTTC. It translates to CSVERRGAGQETQYF. Based on the CDR3 plus reference TRBV29-1 and TRBJ2-5, the full variable domain is SAVISQKPSRDICQRGTSLTIQCQVDSQVTMMFWYRQQPGQSLTLIATANQGSEATYESGFVIDKFPISRPNLTFSTLTVSNMSPEDSSIYLCSVERRGAGQETQYFGPGTRLLVL.

This clone is a singleton in its sample. The CDR3 region is CASSPAGSQPQHF. CDR3 nucleotide sequence: TGTGCCAGCAGCCCCGCGGGCAGTCAGCCCCAGCATTTT. The V call is TRBV11-2, the J call TRBJ1-5; D gene uncertain. The CDR3 is 13 residues long. Trimming left V 5 bases short and J 6 bases short, with 11 bases between. CDR1 is SGHAT and CDR2 is FQNNGV in the germline V gene.

The chain uses TRBV28 and TRBJ2-7; 11 bases fit TRBD2. The V gene end was trimmed by 6 bases and the J gene end by 5 bases; junction bases not matched to a gene: 12. Germline CDR1 MDHEN, CDR2 SYDVKM. CDR3 length: 16 residues. As DNA, the CDR3 is TGTGCCAGCAGGTTTTCGGGCCTAGCGGGGGGTCACGAGCAGTACTTC. Amino acid sequence: CASRFSGLAGGHEQYF.

The chain joins TRBV21-1 to TRBJ2-7; the DNA was not compared with TRBD1, the D call given in the table. TRBV21-1 is a recognized pseudogene. The CDR3 runs 17 residues. The CDR3 nucleotides read TGTGCCAGCAGCAAAGAGCCTGGGCAGGCAAATCCCTACGAGCAGTACTTC. As protein: CASSKEPGQANPYEQYF.

The chain uses TRBV7-9 and TRBJ2-7; D is perhaps TRBD2 (5 bases). CDR1 is SEHNR and CDR2 is FQNEAQ in the germline V gene (reference sequence). The CDR3 sequence is 15 residues long. Trimming took off 4 bases at V and 3 bases at J, with 16 bases between the two ends. CDR3 DNA sequence: TGTGCCAGCAGCTCCCACTCGGGGTCCGACTACGAGCAGTACTTC. Translation: CASSSHSGSDYEQYF.

To note about this clone: Mismatch with germline at one junction end may stem from a read error. This chain uses TRBV6-5 with TRBJ2-2, with 8 positions matching TRBD1. The CDR3 is made up of 15 amino acids. CDR1 is MNHEY, CDR2 SVGAGI, per germline. The CDR3 DNA reads TGTGCCAGCAGTAACCGGACAGGGAAAGACCGGGGAGCTGTTTTT. It translates to CASSNRTGKDRGAVF.

This clone turned up a few times. The sample has other DNA sequences that encode this CDR3 too. Here the CDR3 DNA reads TGTGCCAGCAGCAAACTTCGGCGGGGGCGGGGGGGCGCGGATAGCAATCAGCCCCAGCATTTT. This gives the protein CASSKLRRGRGGADSNQPQHF. This chain joins TRBV21-1 and TRBJ1-5. TRBV21-1 is annotated as a pseudogene. The CDR3 loop spans 21 amino acids.

The gene calls are TRBV4-3 and TRBJ2-7; the D gene could be TRBD1 or TRBD2 (5 bases each). From germline, CDR1 is LGHNA and CDR2 YSLEER. Trimming took 0 bases from V and 3 from J, leaving 12 bases between them. This CDR3 region has 15 residues. CDR3 amino acids: CASSQEWGFNYEQYF. In DNA, the CDR3 is TGCGCCAGCAGCCAAGAGTGGGGGTTTAACTACGAGCAGTACTTC.

Only a few counts were recorded for this clone. This sequence joins TRBV30 and TRBJ1-1; TRBD1 matches 9 bases. Trimming removed 2 bases from V and 3 bases from J; junction bases left unmatched: 4. The CDR3 totals 14 residues. Germline V lookup: CDR1 GTSNPN, CDR2 SVGIG (reference sequence). This CDR3 reads CAWSYWTGDTEAFF. The CDR3 DNA reads as TGTGCCTGGAGTTACTGGACAGGGGACACTGAAGCTTTCTTT.